Listed below are T cell receptor beta chains from one sample, sequenced in a study of blood T cell repertoires in COVID-19. The table came from immunoSEQ multiplex PCR; TCRdb's copy has only in-frame clones and leaves some out. The table has over 150,000 clones, roughly 80% seen once. The specimen was PBMCs or T cells enriched from blood (not recorded which). These receptors originate from a woman aged 25 to 39 who had recovered from COVID-19. CDR3s include the opening cysteine and the closing phenylalanine or tryptophan. D genes are given only for firm matches. Clone size, where shown, is once, few, many, or a class for clones that have expanded.

.	TRBV7-2	14	TRBD1	TRBJ2-7	CASSSPGQFHEQYF	TGTGCCAGCAGCTCCCCGGGACAGTTCCACGAGCAGTACTTC
.	TRBV12-5	14	TRBD1	TRBJ1-1	CASGLTDRGSKAFF	TGTGCTAGTGGTTTAACGGACAGGGGTTCAAAGGCTTTCTTT
.	TRBV7-3	14	TRBD1	TRBJ2-3	CASSWTGGADTQYF	TGTGCCAGCAGCTGGACAGGGGGCGCAGATACGCAGTATTTT
few	TRBV5-4	15	.	TRBJ2-2	CASSLGGQNTGELFF	TGTGCCAGCAGCTTGGGGGGGCAGAACACCGGGGAGCTGTTTTTT
.	TRBV5-8	16	TRBD1	TRBJ2-3	CASSFGRDRETDTQYF	TGTGCCAGCAGCTTTGGTAGGGACAGGGAAACAGATACGCAGTATTTT
.	TRBV27	14	TRBD1	TRBJ1-4	CASRPQGAGEKLFF	TGTGCCAGCAGGCCACAGGGGGCTGGTGAAAAACTGTTTTTT
once	TRBV7-9	16	TRBD2	TRBJ2-2	CASSRGLAGGTGELFF	TGTGCCAGCAGCCGCGGGCTAGCGGGAGGTACCGGGGAGCTGTTTTTT
.	TRBV15	15	TRBD1	TRBJ1-2	CATSGRRDRGDGYTF	TGTGCCACCAGCGGGCGAAGGGACAGGGGTGATGGCTACACCTTC
.	TRBV9	15	.	TRBJ1-3	CASSVGAFSGNTIYF	TGTGCCAGCAGCGTTGGGGCTTTCTCTGGAAACACCATATATTTT
.	TRBV2	10	.	TRBJ1-1	CASSLGEAFF	TGTGCCAGCAGTCTAGGTGAAGCTTTCTTT
.	TRBV28	14	.	TRBJ1-1	CASILQGRNTEAFF	TGTGCCAGCATCCTCCAGGGAAGGAACACTGAAGCTTTCTTT
.	TRBV5-1	14	.	TRBJ1-5	CASSPGSSNQPQHF	TGCGCCAGCAGTCCAGGGTCTAGCAATCAGCCCCAGCATTTT
.	TRBV2	16	.	TRBJ2-1	CASSPPRRDSYNEQFF	TGTGCCAGCAGTCCCCCCCGCCGAGACTCCTACAATGAGCAGTTCTTC
few	TRBV29-1	12	.	TRBJ2-7	CSVWTDDYEQYF	TGCAGCGTCTGGACAGATGACTACGAGCAGTACTTC
few	TRBV18	15	.	TRBJ1-6	CASSPPGGAHSPLHF	TGTGCCAGCTCACCACCGGGGGGGGCCCATTCACCCCTCCACTTT
.	TRBV2	13	.	TRBJ1-6	CASSGESNSPLHF	TGTGCCAGCAGTGGGGAGTCGAATTCACCCCTCCACTTT
.	TRBV6-6	18	TRBD2	TRBJ2-1	CASSLSGRTPSSYNEQFF	TGTGCCAGCAGTCTTAGCGGGAGGACGCCCAGCTCCTACAATGAGCAGTTCTTC
.	TRBV11-3	16	TRBD2	TRBJ2-2	CASSQVSGGNTGELFF	TGTGCCAGCAGCCAAGTCAGCGGGGGGAACACCGGGGAGCTGTTTTTT
.	TRBV7-9	15	TRBD1	TRBJ1-1	CASSLAGTANTEAFF	TGTGCCAGCAGCTTGGCCGGGACAGCGAACACTGAAGCTTTCTTT
.	TRBV5-1	15	TRBD2	TRBJ2-3	CASSPVGGSTDTQYF	TGCGCCAGCAGCCCGGTGGGGGGGAGCACAGATACGCAGTATTTT
few	TRBV5-1	16	.	TRBJ1-1	CASSLLPQDLNTEAFF	TGCGCCAGCAGCCTTCTCCCACAGGATTTGAACACTGAAGCTTTCTTT
once	TRBV7-9	14	TRBD1	TRBJ2-5	CASSLDRGRETQYF	TGTGCCAGCAGCTTGGACAGGGGGCGGGAGACCCAGTACTTC
.	TRBV3-1/TRBV3-2	15	.	TRBJ2-5	CASSQEGGRIETQYF	TGTGCCAGCAGCCAAGAGGGTGGGAGGATAGAGACCCAGTACTTC
.	TRBV5-4	13	.	TRBJ2-1	CASSLEQNNEQFF	TGTGCCAGCAGCTTGGAACAGAACAATGAGCAGTTCTTC
.	TRBV28	14	TRBD1	TRBJ1-2	CASSFRGRNYGYTF	TGTGCCAGCAGTTTTAGGGGGCGTAACTATGGCTACACCTTC
.	TRBV10-3	16	TRBD2	TRBJ2-3	CAITGKTSGSPDTQYF	TGTGCCATCACGGGAAAGACTAGCGGGAGCCCGGATACGCAGTATTTT
.	TRBV18	16	.	TRBJ1-5	CASSVTGFQGNQPQHF	TGTGCCAGCTCAGTCACAGGGTTCCAAGGCAATCAGCCCCAGCATTTT
few	TRBV10-1	12	TRBD1	TRBJ2-1	CASSGQAITQFF	TGCGCCAGCAGCGGACAGGCGATCACGCAGTTCTTC
.	TRBV9	14	.	TRBJ2-7	CASSVLAGSYEQYF	TGTGCCAGCAGCGTACTCGCAGGGTCCTACGAGCAGTACTTC
.	TRBV11-2	15	.	TRBJ1-3	CASSPGLSSGNTIYF	TGTGCCAGCAGCCCAGGCCTCAGCTCTGGAAACACCATATATTTT
.	TRBV12-3/TRBV12-4	12	.	TRBJ2-3	CASSLDPGRQYF	TGTGCCAGCAGTTTAGATCCGGGGAGGCAGTATTTT
.	TRBV12-3/TRBV12-4	13	TRBD1	TRBJ1-4	CASSRTGNEKLFF	TGTGCCAGCAGTAGGACAGGTAACGAAAAACTGTTTTTT
.	TRBV28	12	TRBD2	TRBJ2-7	CASSGRLYEQYF	TGTGCCAGCAGCGGGAGGCTCTACGAGCAGTACTTC
.	TRBV7-2	13	.	TRBJ1-5	CASSFKLNQPQHF	TGTGCCAGCAGCTTTAAACTTAATCAGCCCCAGCATTTT
.	TRBV11-1	14	.	TRBJ2-5	CASSSRQVQETQYF	TGTGCCAGCAGCTCAAGACAGGTACAAGAGACCCAGTACTTC
.	TRBV29-1	15	.	TRBJ2-3	CSVDNLQFSTDTQYF	TGCAGCGTTGATAACTTACAGTTCAGCACAGATACGCAGTATTTT
.	TRBV7-9	15	.	TRBJ1-5	CASSLMGTNNQPQHF	TGTGCCAGCAGCTTAATGGGGACTAACAATCAGCCCCAGCATTTT